This note documents a single TCR beta chain sequence. This sample was taken from a study of T cells expressing NK-cell markers. The length of the CDR3 is 11 residues. Germline assignment: CDR1 GTSNPN and CDR2 SVGIG (reference sequence). TCRdb re-called the 5' RACE reads, yielding one record per CDR3 amino acid sequence without DNA. The repertoire table contains about 390,000 distinct CDR3 sequences. Sequences were obtained from blood T cells: a sorted CD56 or NKG2C T cell subset, CD4+ or CD8+ T cells, or bulk PBMC T cells (not recorded which). The clonotype was recovered from a woman between 45 and 60 years old in good health. The chain uses TRBV30 and TRBJ2-3; checking the TCRdb D call of TRBD1 is not possible without DNA. CDR3 amino acids: CAWSDAPTQYF.